Sequencing of this T cell receptor (beta chain) was carried out in a study of vaccination and CD4 T cells after COVID-19. Study-level information: Stimulation of cells relied on overlapping spike peptides derived from SARS-CoV-2, HCoV-NL63, HCoV-OC43 and HCoV-229E.

Remarks on this clonotype: The antigen is unknown.

Germline CDR1 reads SGHRS; CDR2 reads YFSETQ. With 3 bases removed from V and 1 base from J, the gap between germline ends came to 7 bases. This CDR3 has 13 residues. Treatment here: roughly 11-day PBMC culture with coronavirus spike peptide pools or control peptides (ViraFEST assay). An unexposed donor provided the CD4+ T cells, which were collected before the COVID-19 pandemic (2011-2018). Using peptide pools, antigen-specific T cells were expanded in ViraFEST before TCRs were sequenced. Following a culture period (around 10 days), negative selection was used to isolate CD4+ T cells. Where cell yield allowed, unexposed-donor CD4+ T cells were probed with SARS-CoV-2 S/N and four cold-coronavirus spikes. Cultured CD4+ T-cell DNA underwent Oncomine TCR Beta short-read sequencing. Via MiXCR, TCRdb re-called the PCR reads, giving one row per CDR3 protein. The top ten hold approximately 24% of the sample, which has a few thousand distinct CDR3 sequences, 15% to 20% seen once.

The sequenced sample consisted of CD4+ T cells from blood, cultured in vitro. J is TRBJ2-5 and V is TRBV5-1; possible D gene TRBD2, 6 bases. This TCR was sampled from a human donor in good health. The CDR3 coding sequence is TGCGCCAGCAGCTCCGGGGGCCAAGAGACCCAGTACTTC. Protein: CASSSGGQETQYF.